This T cell receptor beta chain was sequenced for a study of T cell repertoires in cytomegalovirus infection. Overall study: From public TCR beta signatures came an indication of both CMV infection and matching HLA type. Study-level results: In two of eight donors, the top clonotype was HLA-C-restricted CMV-specific. Cumulative public TCR beta family frequency identified carriers of CMV plus the relevant HLA.

The sample holds a few counts of this clonotype. Its antigen is still unknown. TCRdb used MiXCR to reprocess the reads, holding one entry per CDR3 protein. The table has roughly 600,000 distinct CDR3 sequences, 24% seen once. This CDR3 contains 13 residues. CDR1 is SGHDT, CDR2 YYEEEE, per germline. Trimming removed 4 bases from V and 3 bases from J; junction bases left unmatched: 4. The TCR comes from a human donor in good health (CMV status not recorded). Some clones in this sample may be carry-over from other donors' samples. The V gene is TRBV5-6, the J gene TRBJ2-7, with 7 bases identical to TRBD1. The sequencing sample was made of CD8+ T cells from PBMCs. CDR3 loop: CASSGNRGYEQYV. The CDR3 bases are TGTGCCAGCAGCGGGAACAGGGGCTACGAGCAGTACGTC.